Following are 7 T cell receptor beta chains from one sample sequenced in a study of spatial heterogeneity in lung cancer. TCRdb ran MiXCR on the 5' RACE reads and lists one entry per CDR3 protein. The repertoire holds under 150,000 distinct CDR3 sequences, with 10% to 15% as singletons. Time point of the sample: blood at routine non-recurrence follow-up after resection. TCRs were sequenced from unsorted whole RNA of tumor, nontumor lung or PBMC. The sequences come from PBMCs, collected at follow-up. The receptors originated from a male donor with early-stage non-small cell lung cancer.

In this sample, this clonotype turned up a few times. J is TRBJ1-3 and V is TRBV6-5; D ambiguous. The CDR3 extends over 12 amino acids. Germline V gene sequence: CDR1 MNHEY, CDR2 SVGAGI. Trimming took 9 bases from V and 9 from J, leaving 15 bases between them. The CDR3 region is CASSPSAGTIYF. The DNA for the CDR3 is TGTGCCAGTAGCCCCTCGGCGGGCACCATATATTTT.

This clonotype has only a few counts. The chain has TRBV4-3 and TRBJ2-3; perhaps TRBD2 as D (6 bases). Germline CDR1 is LGHNA and CDR2 is YSLEER. Trimming shortened V by 0 bases and J by 0 bases, and 13 bases separated the two germline ends. This CDR3 contains 17 residues. The CDR3 sequence is CASSQDYRDFSTDTQYF. CDR3 DNA sequence: TGCGCCAGCAGCCAAGATTACCGGGACTTTAGCACAGATACGCAGTATTTT.

This clonotype has just a few counts. CDR3 DNA: TGTGCCAGCAGTCCGCAAGTCCCGGGGGTCGGCACAGATACGCAGTATTTT. Amino acid sequence: CASSPQVPGVGTDTQYF. This rearrangement joins TRBV12-3 or TRBV12-4 to TRBJ2-3, with D possibly matching TRBD2 (6 bases). CDR3 length: 17 amino acids. The V gene lost 5 bases and the J gene lost 1 base, with 19 bases spanning the gap.

This clonotype was observed at least ten times. The rearrangement uses TRBV9 and TRBJ1-1, with D possibly being TRBD1 (5 bases). Germline V gene data show CDR1 as SGDLS and CDR2 as YYNGEE. This CDR3 region has 14 residues. Trimming left V 3 bases short and J 3 bases short, with 12 bases between. CDR3 in DNA: TGTGCCAGCAGCGCGTCAGGGATTCACACTGAAGCTTTCTTT. Protein: CASSASGIHTEAFF.

This clonotype was counted many times. CDR3 in DNA: TGTGCCAGCAGCGTGACGGGGCTTAATTCACCCCTCCACTTT. The encoded protein is CASSVTGLNSPLHF. The chain uses TRBV9 and TRBJ1-6; possibly TRBD1 for D (5 bases). Germline assignment: CDR1 SGDLS and CDR2 YYNGEE. The length of the CDR3 is 14 residues. V was cut by 2 bases and J by 6 bases, with 9 bases left in between.

J is TRBJ1-3 and V is TRBV2; no clear D. This CDR3 is built from 13 residues. Trimming stripped 6 bases from V and 1 base from J, with 7 bases between. Germline lookup yields CDR1 SNHLY and CDR2 FYNNEI. This CDR3 reads CASSGWSGNTIYF. The CDR3, as DNA: TGTGCCAGCAGCGGATGGTCTGGAAACACCATATATTTT.

The chain employs TRBV2 and TRBJ2-7; the D gene is possibly TRBD2 (6 bases). With 8 bases removed from V and 11 bases from J, the gap between germline ends came to 25 bases. The CDR3 totals 14 residues. Germline V gives CDR1 SNHLY, CDR2 FYNNEI. CDR3 loop: CASHIDQLGGSKYF. The DNA of the CDR3 is TGTGCCAGCCATATCGACCAGTTGGGGGGATCTAAGTACTTC. Full variable domain (remainder filled in from reference TRBV2 and TRBJ2-7): EPEVTQTPSHQVTQMGQEVILRCVPISNHLYFYWYRQILGQKVEFLVSFYNNEISEKSEIFDDQFSVERPDGSNFTLKIRSTKLEDSAMYFCASHIDQLGGSKYFGPGTRLTVT.